Presented here are 7 T cell receptor beta chains from one specimen sequenced in a study of technical replicates of blood from a few donors. Clones were read by immunoSEQ multiplex PCR, and TCRdb kept only the in-frame ones, dropping some. The sample contains around 57,000 clones, 94% of which appear only once. The specimen was T cells isolated from PBMCs. The receptors here all came from a human donor in good health.

The V call is TRBV11-2, the J call TRBJ2-7; 7 bases align to TRBD1. Trimming took 3 bases from V and 5 from J; bases not matched to a gene: 4. The CDR3 runs to 13 residues. Per germline, CDR1 SGHAT and CDR2 FQNNGV. CDR3 in amino acids: CASSFRQGHEQYF. CDR3 coding DNA: TGTGCCAGCAGCTTTCGACAGGGTCACGAGCAGTACTTC.

This chain links TRBV5-6 with TRBJ1-2; D is undetermined. This CDR3 has 14 amino acids. V dropped 2 bases and J dropped 2 bases, with 10 bases sitting between them. Germline V CDR1 and CDR2: SGHDT, YYEEEE. This CDR3 is CASSFITTNYGYTF. The CDR3 nucleotides are TGTGCCAGCAGCTTTATAACTACGAACTATGGCTACACCTTC.

The rearrangement uses TRBV5-4 and TRBJ1-6; no definite D call. The germline V gene has CDR1 SGHNT and CDR2 YYREEE (reference sequence). V lost 7 bases and J lost 13, with 6 bases in between. The CDR3 is 9 amino acids. This CDR3 reads CASLVPLHF. Here the CDR3 DNA reads TGTGCCAGCCTTGTCCCCCTCCACTTT.

V gene TRBV11-3 combines with J gene TRBJ2-5; D is uncertain. Trimming took off 1 base at V and 5 bases at J, with 20 bases between the two ends. Germline values: CDR1 SGHNT, CDR2 YENEEA. This CDR3 is 17 amino acids long. CDR3 sequence (DNA): TGTGCCAGCAGCTTAGGGTCTGGTAGCCCTCTGGAGGAGACCCAGTACTTC. Translated: CASSLGSGSPLEETQYF.

V usage is TRBV7-6 and J usage is TRBJ2-2, with 8 positions matching TRBD2. Per the germline V gene, CDR1 is SGHVS and CDR2 is FNYEAQ. The CDR3 covers 16 residues. V was pared by 1 base and J by 3 bases, with 4 bases of the junction left unmatched. The DNA of the CDR3 is TGTGCCAGCAGCTTAGACGGGGGGGCCGACACCGGGGAGCTGTTTTTT. It yields the protein CASSLDGGADTGELFF.

The chain uses TRBV7-9 and TRBJ2-2, with 7 bases aligning to TRBD2. The J segment lost 2 bases and the V segment lost 0 bases, leaving 6 bases of the junction unmatched. The CDR3 length is 17 residues. Germline loops: CDR1 SEHNR, CDR2 FQNEAQ (reference sequence). As DNA, the CDR3 is TGTGCCAGCAGCTTAGCGCGGAGCGGGACTAACACCGGGGAGCTGTTTTTT. It translates to CASSLARSGTNTGELFF.

V usage is TRBV6-5 and J usage is TRBJ2-7, with D maybe TRBD1 (6 bases). V shed 5 bases and J shed 0 bases, with 14 bases lying between them. This CDR3 has 15 amino acids. Per germline, CDR1 MNHEY and CDR2 SVGAGI. The CDR3 bases are TGTGCCAGCAGTACCCAAACAGGGCTCTCCTACGAGCAGTACTTC. It translates to CASSTQTGLSYEQYF.